This entry is about one T cell receptor (beta chain). No antigen is known for it. The sample holds no much larger clone one base away, and base qualities are not on file. The data belong to a study of T cells in localized non-small cell lung cancer (dated by TCRdb to about 2020). Study-level background: The study examined T cell repertoires in hundreds of patients with early-stage NSCLC and compared tumors with uninvolved tumor-adjacent lungs. The cohort consisted of approximately 240 treatment-naive NSCLC patients whose localized lung tumors had been resected. NSCLC patients had a mean age of around 61 years, and around 130 were male and more than 90 female.

At diagnosis, tumor, uninvolved tumor-adjacent lung and peripheral blood were collected and then preserved as a mix of FFPE and fresh-frozen material. For TCR repertoire profiling, the blood samples were analyzed as peripheral blood mononuclear cells. The CDR3, from cysteine to phenylalanine, totals 14 residues. The kept DNA is CDR3 alone, 42 bases in frame from the first base. For CDR1 and CDR2, the germline V gene lists MDHEN and SYDVKM. The germline V and J ends show losses of 3 bases and 5 bases respectively, and no gene match explains 4 bases of the junction. General conclusions and limits of the study: Higher blood T cell density associated with longer overall survival, while higher adjacent-lung clonality associated with shorter survival. Because multi-region sequencing of the tumors was not done, intratumor heterogeneity could not be ruled out. Of the top 100 tumor clones, a median of roughly 53 were detected in paired uninvolved adjacent lung; 28 were also among that lung's top 100. Uninvolved tumor-adjacent lung showed the highest T cell clonality, higher than tumor, which suggests more focused antigenic responses in the uninvolved tumor-adjacent lung. Because the study design was exploratory, TCR variables were selected using unadjusted p-values without false-discovery rate correction.

TCR beta CDR3 regions were sequenced from DNA using the immunoSEQ Assay. Turning to the authors' computational methods: T cell density was computed as TCR beta template counts normalized to usable DNA estimated by amplifying housekeeping genes. Richness was estimated using the preseqR package, with extrapolation to 400,000 templates for PBMC samples and to 120,000 templates for tissue samples. Clonality was calculated as one minus Pielou's evenness. Tissue-enriched TCRs were identified by differential abundance testing using productive amino-acid clonotypes, minimum total count 5 and alpha 0.1. Repertoire overlap between compartments was quantified with the Jaccard Index and Morisita Overlap Index. GLIPH clustered TCR beta CDR3s with public tetramer-defined viral CDR3s; viral motifs required at least three viral sequences plus V-gene enrichment. Drawn from immuneACCESS, this table holds only the in-frame rearrangements with V and J called that TCRdb kept. Clones are partly lost; checked studies trace under half to an unresolved V gene and leave the rest unexplained. For V, J and clone size, that table is used; D and trimming come from the DNA. The sample yields around 35,000 clones; about 83% were counted once. 7% to 7.5% of the sample comes from the top ten.

This TCR was recovered from a woman aged 35 to 70 with stage I lung adenocarcinoma. The V and J genes are TRBV28 and TRBJ1-5; the junction holds 7 bases that match TRBD1. Here the sequenced sample was peripheral blood, taken before any cancer treatment. The CDR3 in this case is CASSFRRGHQPQHF. The nucleotides read TGTGCCAGCAGTTTCCGAAGGGGGCATCAGCCCCAGCATTTT. The reference TRBV28 and TRBJ1-5 proteins fill in what lies around the CDR3, so the full variable domain reads DVKVTQSSRYLVKRTGEKVFLECVQDMDHENMFWYRQDPGLGLRLIYFSYDVKMKEKGDIPEGYSVSREKKERFSLILESASTNQTSMYLCASSFRRGHQPQHFGDGTRLSIL.